This T cell receptor (beta chain) was recorded in a study of Ad26.COV2.S vaccination and SARS-CoV-2 variants listed by TCRdb under 2021. In the study overall: Vaccine-arm donors came from COV1001, a multicentre, randomized, double-blind, placebo-controlled phase I-IIa trial of Ad26.COV2.S in healthy adults. Ad26.COV2.S was administered intramuscularly at 5 x 10^10 or 1 x 10^11 viral particles, either as a single shot or as two shots given 56 days apart. Sequencing of the TCRbeta repertoire served to evaluate the specificity and breadth of SARS-CoV-2-reactive T cell receptors following Ad26.COV2.S vaccination. The TCR-sequenced set comprised approximately 32 samples: some 19 Ad26.COV2.S vaccine recipients, 5 placebo recipients and 8 SARS-CoV-2 convalescent individuals. Participants in the trial were split at random into five groups of five each, receiving low-dose or high-dose Ad26.COV2.S once or twice, or else placebo on both occasions. Throughout the experiments and outcome assessment, investigators stayed blinded to trial group allocation.

On the study overall, not on this receptor specifically: The study lacked the statistical power to compare responses across vaccine doses or regimens. Vaccine and placebo recipients had similar non-spike TCR breadth, a finding consistent with the vaccine containing only spike. After vaccination, spike-specific CD8+ and CD4+ T cell responses were reported to show substantial breadth. Ad26.COV2.S recipients had higher spike-specific TCR breadth than placebo recipients (P = 0.0014). The authors noted that the TCR breadth and depth analyses may have underestimated total T cell responses.

Interpreted using the paper, the treatment or condition label stands for: 15 to 20 received Ad26.COV2.S at low or high dose, single or two shots; roughly five received placebo; per-sample allocation not given. For vaccine and placebo recipients, the sequenced repertoires came from samples collected on day 63 after the first injection. Cohort 1b enrolled about 25 adults aged 18-55 years at a single site in Boston, USA, between 29 July and 7 August 2020. Ad26.COV2.S was a replication-incompetent adenovirus type 26 vector expressing a prefusion-stabilized SARS-CoV-2 spike protein from the original Wuhan strain. Clipping removes 5 bases from V and 1 base from J, with 4 as the unmatched junction base count. For CDR1 and CDR2, the germline V gene lists SGHVS and FQNEAQ. The CDR3 sequence holds 15 residues, the cysteine and phenylalanine included. The retained sequence is limited to the CDR3, 45 bases, with the frame set at the first base.

TCRbeta CDR3 regions were sequenced with the immunoSEQ Assay. After extraction, genomic DNA underwent amplification by bias-controlled multiplex PCR, followed by high-throughput sequencing. For the original study's pipeline: Collapsing and filtering of sequences were performed to quantify the absolute abundance of each unique TCRbeta CDR3 region. T cell fraction was estimated by normalizing TCRbeta template counts to usable DNA, with usable DNA measured through amplification of reference genes found in all nucleated cells. Repertoire TCRs were annotated as SARS-CoV-2-specific when V gene, CDR3 amino acid sequence and J gene were exactly matched to a known reactive TCR set. The reference SARS-CoV-2 TCR set came from MIRA and was filtered for enrichment in COVID-19-positive ImmuneCODE repertoires, removing public or cross-reactive TCRs. Using the MIRA antigens, annotated TCRs were further analysed by specific ORF or by position within an ORF. Breadth was defined as the number of annotated unique rearrangements divided by the total number of unique productive rearrangements, and depth was defined as the summed frequency of the annotated unique rearrangements. TCR breadth was compared between groups using two-sided Wilcoxon rank-sum tests. TCRdb limited this immuneACCESS table to in-frame rearrangements with V and J called. A share of clones is missing; checked studies link under half to unresolved V genes, and the rest is unexplained. V and J calls and clone size are as listed in that table; D and trimming were resolved from the DNA. The sample includes about 400,000 clones, with approximately 90% observed a single time. Together, the top ten hold 3.6% of the sample.

On this clone: The clone's antigen remains unknown. No quality values exist for individual bases; no much larger clone is one base distant.

The source of this sequence is a person aged 18 to 59 who received the Ad26.COV2.S COVID-19 vaccine or a placebo. Sequenced material: peripheral blood, taken in a trial of Ad26.COV2.S vaccine versus placebo. Recombination joined TRBV7-8 with TRBJ2-1, with 8 central nucleotides matching TRBD1. The CDR3 region: CASSATGGSYNEQFF. The nucleotide sequence is TGTGCCAGCAGCGCCACAGGGGGATCCTACAATGAGCAGTTCTTC. The CDR3, completed at both ends by the reference TRBV7-8 and TRBJ2-1 genes, gives the full variable domain GAGVSQSPRYKVAKRGQDVALRCDPISGHVSLFWYQQALGQGPEFLTYFQNEAQLDKSGLPSDRFFAERPEGSVSTLKIQRTQQEDSAVYLCASSATGGSYNEQFFGPGTRLTVL.